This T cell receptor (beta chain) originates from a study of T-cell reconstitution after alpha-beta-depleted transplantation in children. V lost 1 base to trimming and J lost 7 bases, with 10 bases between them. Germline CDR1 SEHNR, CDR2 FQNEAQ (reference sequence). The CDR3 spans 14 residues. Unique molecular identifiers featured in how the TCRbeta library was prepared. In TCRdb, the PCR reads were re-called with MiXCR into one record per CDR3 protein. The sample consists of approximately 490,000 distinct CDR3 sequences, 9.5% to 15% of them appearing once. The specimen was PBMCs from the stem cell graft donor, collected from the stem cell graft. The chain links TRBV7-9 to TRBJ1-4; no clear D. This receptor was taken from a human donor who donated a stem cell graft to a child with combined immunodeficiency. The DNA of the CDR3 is TGTGCCAGCAGCTTAGGGGGTAATAGTGAAAAACTGTTTTTT. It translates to CASSLGGNSEKLFF.